Shown below are 25 T cell receptor beta chains from a single sample sequenced in a study of shared T cell receptors in the human thymus. TCRdb's copy holds only in-frame clones and misses some; the assay was immunoSEQ multiplex PCR. In the table there are 600,000 to 900,000 clones, 70% to 90% of which are singletons. This same sample was also part of a study on human thymus T cells.

Sequenced material: thymocytes. Receptor source: a girl in the first two years of life with a congenital heart defect.

This sequence joins TRBV25-1 and TRBJ2-2, with 8 nucleotides matching TRBD1. Trimming took 4 bases from V and 3 from J; bases not matched to a gene: 7. The CDR3 is 16 residues long. Per germline, CDR1 MGHDK and CDR2 SYGVNS. CDR3: CASSALGQGDTGELFF. CDR3 DNA: TGTGCCAGCAGTGCCCTCGGACAGGGAGACACCGGGGAGCTGTTTTTT.

This chain joins TRBV29-1 and TRBJ2-7; tentative D call: TRBD1 (6 bases). The CDR3 consists of 15 residues. Germline V CDR1 and CDR2: SQVTM, ANQGSEA. Trimming left V 6 bases short and J 0 bases short, with 18 bases between. The CDR3 reads CSVLGGPGPSYEQYF. CDR3 nucleotide sequence: TGCAGCGTCCTAGGGGGTCCTGGGCCCTCCTACGAGCAGTACTTC.

The gene calls are TRBV14 and TRBJ2-1; maybe TRBD1 (7 bases). Trimming pared 5 bases from V and 4 bases from J, leaving 30 bases between. Germline-derived CDR1 and CDR2 are SGHDN and FVKESK. The CDR3 is made up of 20 amino acids. The CDR3 sequence is CASSVSTYRGGHPWYNEQFF. Written as DNA, the CDR3 is TGTGCCAGCAGCGTCTCGACCTACAGGGGAGGACACCCTTGGTACAATGAGCAGTTCTTC.

The chain carries TRBV4-2 and TRBJ1-2, with 8 bases identical to TRBD1. V trimming: 7 bases; J trimming: 2 bases; junction bases outside the gene matches: 9. Germline values: CDR1 LGHNA, CDR2 YNFKEQ. The CDR3 contains 15 residues. This chain's CDR3 is CASTTSDRANYGYTF. The CDR3, as DNA: TGTGCCAGCACCACCTCGGACAGGGCCAACTATGGCTACACCTTC.

V is TRBV7-8 and J is TRBJ2-1; 9 bases fit TRBD1. The CDR3 loop spans 16 amino acids. J gave up 2 bases and V 5 bases, and 7 bases lay outside the gene matches. Germline V lookup: CDR1 SGHVS, CDR2 FQNEAQ. CDR3 in amino acids: CASSRDRVFAYNEQFF. The CDR3 DNA sequence: TGTGCCAGCAGCAGGGACAGGGTATTTGCCTACAATGAGCAGTTCTTC.

This clone has a handful of counts. V usage is TRBV6-7 and J usage is TRBJ1-5; possibly TRBD1 for D (5 bases). TRBV6-7 is placed among ORFs of uncertain function. The V gene lost 2 bases and the J gene lost 0 bases, with 14 bases spanning the gap. The CDR3 extends over 17 amino acids. Here the CDR3 DNA reads TGTGCCAGCAGTTACGGGGGAGGAGGCTATAGCAATCAGCCCCAGCATTTT. Translating it yields CASSYGGGGYSNQPQHF.

A word on this clone: At one of its ends the junction is not consistent with the germline gene, which may arise from a read error. Other DNA sequences in this specimen translate into the identical CDR3. This chain connects TRBV6-5 to TRBJ1-6; D is uncertain. CDR1 is MNHEY and CDR2 is SVGAGI in the germline V gene. There are 15 residues in the CDR3. The CDR3 loop reads CASRSGGDQNSPLHF. The CDR3 nucleotides read TGTGCCAGCAGGTCGGGAGGCGATCAAAATTCCCCCCTCCACTTT.

V gene TRBV19 combines with J gene TRBJ1-2, with TRBD1 identical over 9 bases. The CDR3 is made up of 15 amino acids. Per the germline V gene, CDR1 is LNHDA and CDR2 is SQIVND (reference sequence). V was pared by 4 bases and J by 4 bases, with 7 bases of the junction left unmatched. The CDR3 region is CASSSRQGVTYGYTF. The CDR3 region has the DNA TGTGCCAGTAGTAGCAGACAGGGGGTAACCTATGGCTACACCTTC.

The V and J genes are TRBV6-5 and TRBJ2-7, with a weak D call TRBD2 (5 bases). This CDR3 region has 13 residues. V was shortened by 9 bases and J by 2 bases, with 14 bases between the two germline ends. Looked up from germline, CDR1 is MNHEY and CDR2 is SVGAGI. This chain's CDR3 is CASLIREPYEQYF. CDR3 nucleotide sequence: TGTGCCAGTTTAATCCGGGAACCCTACGAGCAGTACTTC.

The genes are TRBV5-1 and TRBJ2-5, with 7 bases that match TRBD1. V was clipped by 5 bases and J by 2 bases; unmatched bases: 6. From germline, CDR1 is SGHRS and CDR2 YFSETQ. The CDR3 sequence is 14 residues long. The CDR3 spells CASSTTGSQETQYF. CDR3 DNA: TGCGCCAGCAGTACGACAGGGTCACAAGAGACCCAGTACTTC.

This chain links TRBV10-3 with TRBJ1-6; D is ambiguous. With 6 bases removed from V and 0 bases from J, the gap between germline ends came to 24 bases. The CDR3 runs to 20 residues. CDR1 and CDR2 from the germline V gene are ENHRY and SYGVKD. The CDR3 region is CAISSIRRNPPSSYNSPLHF. In nucleotides, the CDR3 is TGTGCCATCAGCTCCATCCGTCGGAACCCACCTAGCTCCTATAATTCACCCCTCCACTTT.

This chain joins TRBV5-5 and TRBJ2-7, with D possibly being TRBD1 (7 bases). This CDR3 is 17 amino acids long. Germline CDR1 reads SGHKS; CDR2 reads YYEKEE (reference sequence). The germline V and J ends were trimmed by 5 bases and 4 bases, with 25 bases remaining between them. The DNA of the CDR3 is TGTGCCAGCAGTCGTCCCCTCGGCCAGGGGGGAGTGTACGAGCAGTACTTC. As protein: CASSRPLGQGGVYEQYF.

V gene TRBV4-2 combines with J gene TRBJ2-3, with 9 bases matching TRBD2. CDR1 is LGHNA and CDR2 is YNFKEQ in the germline V gene. The CDR3 loop spans 16 amino acids. J was trimmed by 3 bases and V by 4 bases; bases with no gene match: 8. The CDR3 sequence is CASSRSGGGVTDTQYF. The CDR3 region has the DNA TGTGCCAGCAGCCGTAGCGGCGGGGGGGTTACAGATACGCAGTATTTT.

This clone appeared a single time. The V gene is TRBV11-2, the J gene TRBJ2-5; 10 bases match TRBD2. J was trimmed by 5 bases and V by 5 bases; bases with no gene match: 5. Germline CDR1 reads SGHAT; CDR2 reads FQNNGV. The CDR3 extends over 14 amino acids. CDR3 sequence reads: CASSISGGAETQYF. CDR3 coding DNA: TGTGCCAGCAGCATAAGCGGGGGGGCCGAGACCCAGTACTTC.

In its sample, this clone was seen a few times. V usage is TRBV5-1 and J usage is TRBJ2-7, with D perhaps matching TRBD1 (6 bases). V was shortened by 8 bases and J by 0 bases, with 12 bases between the two germline ends. The CDR3 totals 13 residues. CDR1 is SGHRS, CDR2 YFSETQ, per germline. The CDR3 reads CASQRTDSYEQYF. CDR3 DNA: TGCGCCAGTCAAAGGACAGACTCCTACGAGCAGTACTTC.

On this clone itself: Relative to the germline gene, one junction end is altered; a read error may explain this. The rearrangement uses TRBV18 and TRBJ1-5; 9 bases match TRBD1. This CDR3 contains 15 residues. Per the germline V gene, CDR1 is KGHSH and CDR2 is LQKENI. The DNA of the CDR3 is TGTGCCAGCTCGCCACAGGGGGCGCGTAATCAGCCCCAGCATTTT. Its translation is CASSPQGARNQPQHF.

The chain employs TRBV25-1 and TRBJ2-1, with a weak D call TRBD2 (6 bases). This CDR3 is 15 amino acids long. The V gene lost 6 bases and the J gene lost 4 bases, with 16 bases spanning the gap. The germline CDR1 and CDR2 sequences are MGHDK and SYGVNS. The CDR3 loop is CASRERGSGYNEQFF. The CDR3 coding sequence is TGTGCCAGCAGGGAAAGGGGAAGCGGGTACAATGAGCAGTTCTTC.

Only a few counts were recorded for this clone. The chain combines TRBV11-2 with TRBJ2-2; maybe TRBD1 (6 bases). Germline V gives CDR1 SGHAT, CDR2 FQNNGV. Deletions cut 2 bases from V and 4 bases from J, with 11 bases between. CDR3 size: 15 residues. Written as DNA, the CDR3 is TGTGCCAGCAGCTTAAAATCAGGGGTCACCGGGGAGCTGTTTTTT. Translating it yields CASSLKSGVTGELFF.

This chain links TRBV7-6 with TRBJ1-1, with 7 bases fitting TRBD1. The CDR3 is 16 residues long. Germline values: CDR1 SGHVS, CDR2 FNYEAQ. Trimming at V came to 5 bases and at J to 7 bases, leaving 16 bases not matched to a gene. In DNA, the CDR3 is TGTGCCAGCAGCGCCACACGGGGACAGTGTTCAAATGAAGCTTTCTTT. Amino acid sequence: CASSATRGQCSNEAFF. Together with reference TRBV7-6 and TRBJ1-1, the CDR3 gives the full variable domain: GAGVSQSPRYKVTKRGQDVALRCDPISGHVSLYWYRQALGQGPEFLTYFNYEAQQDKSGLPNDRFSAERPEGSISTLTIQRTEQRDSAMYRCASSATRGQCSNEAFFGQGTRLTVV.

The count of this clone is one. This chain links TRBV7-3 with TRBJ2-3; tentatively, D is TRBD2 (7 bases). CDR3 length: 16 amino acids. Between the trimmed V and J ends, which lost 0 bases and 2 bases, there was a span of 12 bases. CDR1 SGHTA and CDR2 FQGTGA come from the germline V gene. The CDR3: CASSLTPGGHTDTQYF. DNA of the CDR3: TGTGCCAGCAGCTTAACCCCGGGGGGCCACACAGATACGCAGTATTTT.

The V gene is TRBV2, the J gene TRBJ2-7; perhaps TRBD1 as D (6 bases). CDR3 length: 12 amino acids. The V end was cut by 7 bases, the J end by 2 bases, with 9 bases between. Germline CDR1 is SNHLY and CDR2 is FYNNEI. The CDR3 loop is CASTRGAYEQYF. The CDR3 DNA reads TGTGCCAGCACCAGGGGCGCCTACGAGCAGTACTTC. The full variable domain, in which reference TRBV2 and TRBJ2-7 provide the parts outside the CDR3, is EPEVTQTPSHQVTQMGQEVILRCVPISNHLYFYWYRQILGQKVEFLVSFYNNEISEKSEIFDDQFSVERPDGSNFTLKIRSTKLEDSAMYFCASTRGAYEQYFGPGTRLTVT.

V and J are TRBV4-1 and TRBJ2-1; D perhaps matches TRBD2 (6 bases). The V end was cut by 0 bases, the J end by 6 bases, with 12 bases between. Germline V gene sequence: CDR1 MGHRA, CDR2 YSYEKL. The CDR3 spans 15 residues. CDR3 sequence: CASSQELAGCNEQFF. CDR3 DNA: TGCGCCAGCAGCCAAGAGCTCGCGGGGTGCAATGAGCAGTTCTTC.

This chain joins TRBV19 and TRBJ1-1; TRBD1 aligns across 8 bases. The CDR3 consists of 15 residues. Germline CDR1 reads LNHDA; CDR2 reads SQIVND (reference sequence). V gave up 4 bases and J gave up 0 bases; unmatched junction bases: 4. This CDR3 is CASSTPGGLNTEAFF. CDR3 coding DNA: TGTGCCAGTAGTACTCCAGGGGGCCTGAACACTGAAGCTTTCTTT.

The chain joins TRBV4-1 to TRBJ2-1, with 7 bases matching TRBD1. Losses at the gene ends were 0 bases for V and 1 base for J; bases not matched to a gene: 6. The V gene's germline CDR1 is MGHRA and CDR2 YSYEKL. The CDR3 runs 17 residues. The CDR3 nucleotides are TGCGCCAGCAGCCAAGACAATCCGGGACAGTCCTACAATGAGCAGTTCTTC. This codes for CASSQDNPGQSYNEQFF.

Concerning this clone: The junction departs from the called germline gene at one end, perhaps through a read error. J is TRBJ1-6 and V is TRBV5-1; D uncertain. The germline V gene has CDR1 SGHRS and CDR2 YFSETQ. There are 15 residues in the CDR3. CDR3 DNA sequence: TGCGCCAGCAGCTTGAAAAGCTCCTATAATTCCCCCCTCCACTTT. This gives the protein CASSLKSSYNSPLHF.